The clone carrying this T cell receptor (beta chain) was detected a few times. Everyone who took part was 18 to 89 years old, and they came from some 23 US areas. Looked up from germline, CDR1 is LNHDA and CDR2 is SQIVND (reference sequence). The V and J ends lost 4 bases and 4 bases, in that order; junction bases with no gene match: 6. CDR3 length equals 16 residues. The sample originates from a study of blood T cell repertoires in COVID-19. Study-level information: Material from acute and convalescent COVID-19 was sourced from the United States, Italy and Spain.

In the source study's methods: Amplified reference gene primers provided the basis for estimating nucleated cell counts. Assay used: immunoSEQ multiplex PCR; TCRdb lists only in-frame clones, some missing. D and trimming come from the DNA, and the V and J calls and clone size come from that table. This table holds approximately 260,000 clones, approximately 88% found once. The chain joins TRBV19 to TRBJ2-1; TRBD2 matches 11 bases. Source material: PBMCs or T cells enriched from blood (not recorded which). This receptor was identified in a woman between 40 and 50 years old with acute COVID-19. The CDR3 reads CASSKLRTSGYNEQFF. The CDR3 region has the DNA TGTGCCAGTAGTAAACTTCGGACTAGCGGGTACAATGAGCAGTTCTTC. The complete variable domain, with remaining parts taken from reference TRBV19 and TRBJ2-1, reads DGGITQSPKYLFRKEGQNVTLSCEQNLNHDAMYWYRQDPGQGLRLIYYSQIVNDFQKGDIAEGYSVSREKKESFPLTVTSAQKNPTAFYLCASSKLRTSGYNEQFFGPGTRLTVL.